Sequencing of this TCR beta chain was carried out in a study of CD8 T cells in ankylosing spondylitis. This clonotype came up many times. As yet, its antigen is unknown. Study outcomes and limitations: With a CD8+ phenotype, disease-linked clones were relatively rare in peripheral blood. There was reportedly significant enrichment of clones that were disease-linked in matched ankylosing spondylitis synovial fluid. For ankylosing spondylitis blood, a TCR beta motif of under 10 highly homologous variants appeared characteristic. Reactive arthritis synovial fluid and blood were previously reported to contain some motif variants.

TCRdb redid the calling of the 5' RACE reads with MiXCR, one entry per CDR3 protein. The sample records 500,000 to 650,000 distinct CDR3 sequences, about 5.2% being singletons. V lost 0 bases and J 5 bases, leaving 14 bases between the germline ends. This CDR3 comprises 15 residues. The germline gives CDR1 SGHRS, CDR2 YFSETQ. This sequence originates from a male donor with ankylosing spondylitis. This rearrangement joins TRBV5-1 to TRBJ2-5, with D tentatively TRBD1 (5 bases). Sequencing input: blood, either unsorted or a sorted T cell fraction (not recorded which). CDR3 DNA: TGCGCCAGCAGCTTGGTCGGGTGGGCAGGGGAGACCCAGTACTTC. It codes for CASSLVGWAGETQYF.